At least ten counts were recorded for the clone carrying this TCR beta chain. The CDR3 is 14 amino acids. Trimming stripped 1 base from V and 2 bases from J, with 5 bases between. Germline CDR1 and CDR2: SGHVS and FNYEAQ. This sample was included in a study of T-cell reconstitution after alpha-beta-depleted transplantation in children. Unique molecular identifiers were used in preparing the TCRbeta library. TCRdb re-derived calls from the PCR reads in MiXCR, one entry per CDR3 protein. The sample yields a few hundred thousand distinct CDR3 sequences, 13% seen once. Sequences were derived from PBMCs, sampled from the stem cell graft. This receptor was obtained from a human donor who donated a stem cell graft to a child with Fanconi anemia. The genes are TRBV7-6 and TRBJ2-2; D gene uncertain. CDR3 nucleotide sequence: TGTGCCAGCAGCTTAGGGTTCAACACCGGGGAGCTGTTTTTT. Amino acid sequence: CASSLGFNTGELFF.